Included here is one TCR beta chain sequence, with context. As yet, its antigen is unknown. The sample comes from a study of cytomegalovirus exposure and HLA in healthy donors. The study ran its PCR with 60 Vbeta and 13 Jbeta primers. The assay was immunoSEQ multiplex PCR, and TCRdb's table has in-frame clones only and misses some. The sample includes just over 95,000 clones, 75% to 85% seen only once; the top ten take about 5%. There are 14 residues in the CDR3. V lost 8 bases to trimming and J lost 3 bases, with 13 bases between them. CDR1 is MNHEY, CDR2 SMNVEV, per germline (reference sequence). Notes on the study in general: Reportedly, diagnosis of cytomegalovirus status by the classifier showed high specificity and sensitivity. What was likely a sequencing artifact was a cluster of highly shared sequence variants. Most of the TCR beta V segments (in an earlier analysis) were productive either about 87% or about 30% of the time.

The sample was PBMCs. The receptor's source is a woman in her thirties or forties in good health and CMV-seronegative. This chain links TRBV27 with TRBJ2-2; D might be TRBD2 (5 bases). The CDR3 DNA follows: TGTGCCAGCGGACTGTACACCGACACCGGGGAGCTGTTTTTT. Encoded protein: CASGLYTDTGELFF.